A selection of T cell receptor beta chains follows, all from one sample in a study of shared clonotypes between healthy human individuals. The assay was immunoSEQ multiplex PCR, and TCRdb's table has in-frame clones only and misses some. The table shows about 2.3 million clones, with 85% to 95% occurring only once. The material sequenced was naive CD4+ T cells from PBMCs. These receptors all come from a man aged 18 to 30 in good health. Some clones in this sample may be carry-over from other donors' samples. The CDR3 runs from the conserved cysteine through the conserved F or W. A D gene is named only where the DNA matches it firmly. The size field is filled for only some rows; it gives once, few, many or a size class.

abundance: NA; j_gene: TRBJ1-5; d_gene: TRBD1; v_gene: TRBV27; CDR3nt: TGTGCCAGCAGTTTTACGGGACAGCTCTTTTGGCCCCAGCATTTT; CDR3aa: CASSFTGQLFWPQHF
abundance: once; j_gene: TRBJ2-7; d_gene: TRBD1; v_gene: TRBV19; CDR3nt: TGTGCCAGTAGATCACCGGGACAGCGGAACGAGCAGTACTTC; CDR3aa: CASRSPGQRNEQYF
abundance: NA; j_gene: TRBJ1-2; d_gene: NA; v_gene: TRBV28; CDR3nt: TGTGCCAGCAGAAAGGAGTATGGCTACACCTTC; CDR3aa: CASRKEYGYTF
abundance: NA; j_gene: TRBJ2-7; d_gene: TRBD1; v_gene: TRBV6-6; CDR3nt: TGTGCCAGCAGTTACCCGGGGACAGGTCAGTACGAGCAGTACTTC; CDR3aa: CASSYPGTGQYEQYF
abundance: once; j_gene: TRBJ1-2; d_gene: TRBD1; v_gene: TRBV19; CDR3nt: TGTGCCAGTATCGACAGGGCTGGCTACACCTTC; CDR3aa: CASIDRAGYTF
abundance: NA; j_gene: TRBJ1-2; d_gene: NA; v_gene: TRBV28; CDR3nt: TGTGCCAGCAGTTTGGGCCAGCCTTTAGGCTACACCTTC; CDR3aa: CASSLGQPLGYTF
abundance: NA; j_gene: TRBJ2-3; d_gene: NA; v_gene: TRBV10-3; CDR3nt: TGTGCCATCAGTGAATCATACACTAGGACAGATACGCAGTATTTT; CDR3aa: CAISESYTRTDTQYF
abundance: NA; j_gene: TRBJ1-2; d_gene: NA; v_gene: TRBV6-5; CDR3nt: TGTGCCAGCAGCAGGACCAGACAGGCGGGGTATGGCTACACCTTC; CDR3aa: CASSRTRQAGYGYTF
abundance: once; j_gene: TRBJ1-5; d_gene: NA; v_gene: TRBV4-1; CDR3nt: TGCGCCAGCAGCCAAACCGGGACACCCTATAGCAATCAGCCCCAGCATTTT; CDR3aa: CASSQTGTPYSNQPQHF
abundance: NA; j_gene: TRBJ2-1; d_gene: TRBD1; v_gene: TRBV27; CDR3nt: TGTGCCAGCAGTCCCTCAACGGGACAGGTAGTCGATGAGCAGTTCTTC; CDR3aa: CASSPSTGQVVDEQFF
abundance: NA; j_gene: TRBJ2-1; d_gene: NA; v_gene: TRBV9; CDR3nt: TGTGCCAGCAGCTTCCGGTTGGGGGCGGATGAGCAGTTCTTC; CDR3aa: CASSFRLGADEQFF
abundance: NA; j_gene: TRBJ1-4; d_gene: TRBD1; v_gene: TRBV18; CDR3nt: TGTGCCAGCTCACTTAGACGACAGGGGGGTAATGAAAAACTGTTTTTT; CDR3aa: CASSLRRQGGNEKLFF
abundance: NA; j_gene: TRBJ2-5; d_gene: NA; v_gene: TRBV5-4; CDR3nt: TGTGCCAGCAGTGATACTAAAATTCAAGAGACCCAGTACTTC; CDR3aa: CASSDTKIQETQYF
abundance: NA; j_gene: TRBJ1-1; d_gene: NA; v_gene: TRBV7-9; CDR3nt: TGTGCCAGCAGCTTCCACCCGAACACTGAAGCTTTCTTT; CDR3aa: CASSFHPNTEAFF
abundance: once; j_gene: TRBJ2-7; d_gene: NA; v_gene: TRBV5-1; CDR3nt: TGCGCCAGCACCCAACTTCAGGGGAGAGGCTACGAGCAGTACTTC; CDR3aa: CASTQLQGRGYEQYF
abundance: NA; j_gene: TRBJ1-3; d_gene: NA; v_gene: TRBV19; CDR3nt: TGTGCCAGTAGTCTACTGACAGCTTTAGGAAACACCATATATTTT; CDR3aa: CASSLLTALGNTIYF
abundance: once; j_gene: TRBJ2-5; d_gene: TRBD2; v_gene: TRBV5-8; CDR3nt: TGTGCCAGCAGCCATGGACTAGCGAAGGGAGAGACCCAGTACTTC; CDR3aa: CASSHGLAKGETQYF
abundance: once; j_gene: TRBJ1-2; d_gene: NA; v_gene: TRBV15; CDR3nt: TGTGCCACCAGCAGAGCTAGCATTGAAGGCTACACCTTC; CDR3aa: CATSRASIEGYTF
abundance: NA; j_gene: TRBJ2-7; d_gene: TRBD1; v_gene: TRBV5-4; CDR3nt: TGTGCCAGCAGACAGGACAGGGGGAACAACGAGCAGTACTTC; CDR3aa: CASRQDRGNNEQYF
abundance: NA; j_gene: TRBJ1-2; d_gene: TRBD1; v_gene: TRBV7-9; CDR3nt: TGTGCCAGCAGCCCGAGGGACAGGGGCGGAGATGGCTACACCTTC; CDR3aa: CASSPRDRGGDGYTF
abundance: NA; j_gene: TRBJ2-7; d_gene: NA; v_gene: TRBV10-1; CDR3nt: TGCGCCAGCAGTGAGCGAAGGGGCTACGAGCAGTACTTC; CDR3aa: CASSERRGYEQYF
abundance: few; j_gene: TRBJ1-2; d_gene: TRBD1; v_gene: TRBV5-4; CDR3nt: TGTGCCAGCAGCCCGCAGGGGGCAAACTATGGCTACACCTTC; CDR3aa: CASSPQGANYGYTF
abundance: NA; j_gene: TRBJ2-5; d_gene: NA; v_gene: TRBV5-8; CDR3nt: TGTGCCAGTCAAGCTCGGAGGGGCCTGGAGACCCAGTACTTC; CDR3aa: CASQARRGLETQYF
abundance: NA; j_gene: TRBJ2-5; d_gene: TRBD2; v_gene: TRBV18; CDR3nt: TGTGCCAGCTCACTCCGGGTTCGGGGGGGAGAGACCCAGTACTTC; CDR3aa: CASSLRVRGGETQYF
abundance: NA; j_gene: TRBJ2-1; d_gene: NA; v_gene: TRBV7-2; CDR3nt: TGTGCCAGCAGCCACCGGGGTAGCGGCCCCTACAATGAGCAGTTCTTC; CDR3aa: CASSHRGSGPYNEQFF
abundance: NA; j_gene: TRBJ2-7; d_gene: NA; v_gene: TRBV4-3; CDR3nt: TGCGCCAGCAGCCAAGTCCTAGGCACAGGGAGAGTCTTC; CDR3aa: CASSQVLGTGRVF
abundance: once; j_gene: TRBJ2-1; d_gene: TRBD2; v_gene: TRBV18; CDR3nt: TGTGCCAGCTCGCCGGGACTAGCGGCTAACAATGAGCAGTTCTTC; CDR3aa: CASSPGLAANNEQFF
abundance: NA; j_gene: TRBJ2-7; d_gene: TRBD1; v_gene: TRBV7-2; CDR3nt: TGTGCCAGCAGCTGGGGGGCGGGACAGGGGACCTACGAGCAGTACTTC; CDR3aa: CASSWGAGQGTYEQYF
abundance: NA; j_gene: TRBJ2-3; d_gene: NA; v_gene: TRBV7-2; CDR3nt: TGTGCCAGCAGCCAGCGGGGCACAGATACGCAGTATTTT; CDR3aa: CASSQRGTDTQYF
abundance: NA; j_gene: TRBJ2-2; d_gene: NA; v_gene: TRBV5-1; CDR3nt: TGCGCCAGCAGCCCGAATGCGAACACCGGGGAGCTGTTTTTT; CDR3aa: CASSPNANTGELFF
abundance: NA; j_gene: TRBJ2-7; d_gene: TRBD1; v_gene: TRBV6-6; CDR3nt: TGTGCCAGCAGTTCTCGGGACAGGGGTTACGAGCAGTACTTC; CDR3aa: CASSSRDRGYEQYF
abundance: NA; j_gene: TRBJ2-3; d_gene: NA; v_gene: TRBV27; CDR3nt: TGTGCCAGCAGTTTAAATAGGGGTAGGTCCGATACGCAGTATTTT; CDR3aa: CASSLNRGRSDTQYF
abundance: NA; j_gene: TRBJ2-6; d_gene: NA; v_gene: TRBV7-8; CDR3nt: TGTGCCAGCAGCTTAGGCACTGGGGCCAACGTCCTGACTTTC; CDR3aa: CASSLGTGANVLTF
abundance: NA; j_gene: TRBJ2-7; d_gene: TRBD1; v_gene: TRBV29-1; CDR3nt: TGCAGCGCCAGGACAGGGAACGAGCAGTACTTC; CDR3aa: CSARTGNEQYF
abundance: NA; j_gene: TRBJ2-5; d_gene: NA; v_gene: TRBV7-2; CDR3nt: TGTGCCAGCAGCTTAGACCAGGGAACCATAATACAAGAGACCCAGTACTTC; CDR3aa: CASSLDQGTIIQETQYF
abundance: NA; j_gene: TRBJ2-7; d_gene: NA; v_gene: TRBV5-1; CDR3nt: TGCGCCAGCAGCCAACTTGGGGTAAACGAGCAGTACTTC; CDR3aa: CASSQLGVNEQYF
abundance: NA; j_gene: TRBJ2-7; d_gene: NA; v_gene: TRBV4-3; CDR3nt: TGCGCCAGCAGCCAAGATCGTCAGGGAATTTACGAGCAGTACTTC; CDR3aa: CASSQDRQGIYEQYF
abundance: NA; j_gene: TRBJ2-2; d_gene: TRBD1; v_gene: TRBV6-5; CDR3nt: TGTGCCAGCACCAGGGGGCGCACCGGGGAGCTGTTTTTT; CDR3aa: CASTRGRTGELFF
abundance: NA; j_gene: TRBJ2-7; d_gene: NA; v_gene: TRBV4-3; CDR3nt: TGCGCCAGCAGCCAAGATTCGGCCGGATCTGAGCAGTACTTC; CDR3aa: CASSQDSAGSEQYF
abundance: once; j_gene: TRBJ1-2; d_gene: NA; v_gene: TRBV14; CDR3nt: TGTGCCAGCAGCCACGTTCCCGAGGGGCGCGGGGGCTACACCTTC; CDR3aa: CASSHVPEGRGGYTF
abundance: NA; j_gene: TRBJ2-5; d_gene: TRBD2; v_gene: TRBV2; CDR3nt: TGTGCCAGCAGTGGGACTAGCGGCCCGCAAGAGACCCAGTACTTC; CDR3aa: CASSGTSGPQETQYF
abundance: NA; j_gene: TRBJ1-2; d_gene: TRBD1; v_gene: TRBV27; CDR3nt: TGTGCCAGCAGTTTGGGACAGGGGAAGGTCTACGGCTACACCTTC; CDR3aa: CASSLGQGKVYGYTF
abundance: NA; j_gene: TRBJ2-3; d_gene: TRBD1; v_gene: TRBV6-4; CDR3nt: TGTGCCAGCACTCTCTTCACAGGGGCAACCACAGATACGCAGTATTTT; CDR3aa: CASTLFTGATTDTQYF
abundance: NA; j_gene: TRBJ2-1; d_gene: NA; v_gene: TRBV6-5; CDR3nt: TGTGCCAGCAGTGGGGGTAGGGAGAGATACAATGAGCAGTTCTTC; CDR3aa: CASSGGRERYNEQFF
abundance: once; j_gene: TRBJ2-7; d_gene: NA; v_gene: TRBV7-3; CDR3nt: TGTGCCAGCAGCTTACCCAGGGGAACCTACGAGCAGTACTTC; CDR3aa: CASSLPRGTYEQYF
abundance: few; j_gene: TRBJ1-1; d_gene: NA; v_gene: TRBV11-2; CDR3nt: TGTGCCAGCAGCTGGCAGCTGAACACTGAAGCTTTCTTT; CDR3aa: CASSWQLNTEAFF
abundance: NA; j_gene: TRBJ2-7; d_gene: NA; v_gene: TRBV29-1; CDR3nt: TGCAGCGTTGGTCTGGACTACGAGCAGTACTTC; CDR3aa: CSVGLDYEQYF
abundance: NA; j_gene: TRBJ1-5; d_gene: TRBD1; v_gene: TRBV5-6; CDR3nt: TGTGCCAGCAGTCAAGCAGGGGGCGCGTACCAGCCCCAGCATTTT; CDR3aa: CASSQAGGAYQPQHF
abundance: NA; j_gene: TRBJ1-1; d_gene: NA; v_gene: TRBV2; CDR3nt: TGTGCCAGCAGCCCGGATGGTGGGGTGACTGAAGCTTTCTTT; CDR3aa: CASSPDGGVTEAFF
abundance: NA; j_gene: TRBJ2-7; d_gene: TRBD2; v_gene: TRBV19; CDR3nt: TGTGCCAGTAGTTTAACTAGCGGGAGCTCCTACGAGCAGTACTTC; CDR3aa: CASSLTSGSSYEQYF
abundance: NA; j_gene: TRBJ2-5; d_gene: NA; v_gene: TRBV18; CDR3nt: TGTGCCAGCTCACCAGACTACCAAGAGACCCAGTACTTC; CDR3aa: CASSPDYQETQYF
abundance: NA; j_gene: TRBJ2-7; d_gene: NA; v_gene: TRBV6-5; CDR3nt: TGTGCCAGCAGTTACTCGATGAACCCCTACGAGCAGTACTTC; CDR3aa: CASSYSMNPYEQYF
abundance: NA; j_gene: TRBJ1-4; d_gene: NA; v_gene: TRBV28; CDR3nt: TGTGCCAGCAGTTTATGGGGAGGGAAAGGAAAACTGTTTTTT; CDR3aa: CASSLWGGKGKLFF
abundance: once; j_gene: TRBJ1-1; d_gene: NA; v_gene: TRBV19; CDR3nt: TGTGCCAGTACCCGCACACAGACTTACACTGAAGCTTTCTTT; CDR3aa: CASTRTQTYTEAFF